Listed here are 11 T cell receptor beta chains from one sample, sequenced in a study of cytomegalovirus exposure and HLA in healthy donors. The PCR made use of 60 Vbeta and 13 Jbeta primers. TCRdb's table, derived via immunoSEQ multiplex PCR, lists solely in-frame clones and lacks some. The sample consists of roughly 180,000 clones, approximately 84% of them appearing once. Sequenced sample: PBMCs. The receptor set was obtained from a girl aged 5-17 years in good health and CMV-seropositive.

The V call is TRBV27, the J call TRBJ1-1; 9 nucleotides line up with TRBD1. The J segment lost 6 bases and the V segment lost 6 bases, leaving 8 bases of the junction unmatched. CDR1 is MNHEY and CDR2 is SMNVEV in the germline V gene (reference sequence). The CDR3 is 14 amino acids. CDR3 DNA sequence: TGTGCCAGCAGCTACAGGGGGCTGAATTCTGAAGCTTTCTTT. Residues: CASSYRGLNSEAFF.

The chain recombines TRBV27 with TRBJ2-5, with D perhaps matching TRBD2 (5 bases). This CDR3 has 13 amino acids. Germline V CDR1 and CDR2: MNHEY, SMNVEV (reference sequence). V shed 3 bases and J shed 2 bases, with 7 bases lying between them. The CDR3 sequence: CASSFDYQETQYF. The CDR3 bases are TGTGCCAGCAGTTTTGACTATCAAGAGACCCAGTACTTC.

The count of this clone is one. The CDR3 DNA reads TGTGCCAGCAATCCTAGCACAGATACGCAGTATTTT. Translated: CASNPSTDTQYF. The chain joins TRBV2 to TRBJ2-3; D remains unclear. CDR1 SNHLY and CDR2 FYNNEI come from the germline V gene. Trimming pared 7 bases from V and 0 bases from J, leaving 5 bases between. The CDR3 contains 12 residues.

V gene TRBV29-1 combines with J gene TRBJ1-2, with D perhaps TRBD1 (5 bases). CDR1 and CDR2 from the germline V gene are SQVTM and ANQGSEA. This CDR3 is built from 13 residues. V was pared by 3 bases and J by 7 bases, with 15 bases between. In nucleotides, the CDR3 is TGCAGCGTTGATCGGCGGGGGGAGGGTGGCTACACCTTC. Residues: CSVDRRGEGGYTF.

The rearrangement joins TRBV6-1 to TRBJ1-4; 8 bases are a match to TRBD1. V dropped 6 bases and J dropped 10; count of bases not matched to a gene: 13. The CDR3 is 15 amino acids. Germline assignment: CDR1 MNHNS and CDR2 SASEGT. The CDR3 sequence is CASSGKAQGERKLFF. The CDR3 nucleotides read TGTGCCAGCAGCGGAAAGGCACAGGGGGAAAGAAAACTGTTTTTT.

This clone was seen a handful of times. The J gene is TRBJ1-2, the V gene TRBV5-1; tentatively, D is TRBD1 (5 bases). The V gene's germline CDR1 is SGHRS and CDR2 YFSETQ. This CDR3 contains 17 residues. Between the trimmed V and J ends, which lost 4 bases and 2 bases, there was a span of 21 bases. The CDR3 reads CASSPNSRQTRNYGYTF. Written as DNA, the CDR3 is TGCGCCAGCAGCCCAAATAGCCGACAGACTAGAAACTATGGCTACACCTTC. The entire variable domain, with the rest obtained from reference TRBV5-1 and TRBJ1-2, is as follows: KAGVTQTPRYLIKTRGQQVTLSCSPISGHRSVSWYQQTPGQGLQFLFEYFSETQRNKGNFPGRFSGRQFSNSRSEMNVSTLELGDSALYLCASSPNSRQTRNYGYTFGSGTRLTVV.

This sequence joins TRBV6-5 and TRBJ2-5; D call uncertain. Trimming took 0 bases from V and 2 from J, leaving 13 bases between them. This CDR3 is built from 16 residues. Germline CDR1 is MNHEY and CDR2 is SVGAGI. CDR3 sequence (DNA): TGTGCCAGCAGTTACTCGCGGTTAATAGATCAAGAGACCCAGTACTTC. It specifies CASSYSRLIDQETQYF.

The chain couples TRBV6-1 to TRBJ2-3; the D gene is possibly TRBD1 (5 bases). Deletions cut 2 bases from V and 2 bases from J, with 14 bases between. Germline V gene sequence: CDR1 MNHNS, CDR2 SASEGT. The CDR3 extends over 16 amino acids. The chain's CDR3 is CASSEYQGQITDTQYF. In DNA form, the CDR3 reads TGTGCCAGCAGTGAATATCAGGGCCAAATCACAGATACGCAGTATTTT.

The chain carries TRBV7-2 and TRBJ1-1; D uncertain. The CDR3 totals 14 residues. Germline CDR1 SGHTA, CDR2 FQGNSA. V shed 1 base and J shed 7 bases, with 13 bases lying between them. As DNA, the CDR3 is TGTGCCAGCAGCTTAGTATCCCGGGGAGTTGAAGCTTTCTTT. Encoded protein: CASSLVSRGVEAFF.

This chain connects TRBV27 to TRBJ2-3, with D possibly being TRBD1 (6 bases). Germline V gives CDR1 MNHEY, CDR2 SMNVEV (reference sequence). There are 15 residues in the CDR3. The V end was cut by 4 bases, the J end by 0 bases, with 11 bases between. Here the CDR3 DNA reads TGTGCCAGCAGTTCCTACAGGGTTAGCACAGATACGCAGTATTTT. Translating gives CASSSYRVSTDTQYF.

Only a few counts were recorded for this clone. The chain employs TRBV19 and TRBJ2-1, with no clear D. This CDR3 has 13 amino acids. The V gene lost 6 bases and the J gene lost 0 bases, with 6 bases spanning the gap. Germline CDR1 reads LNHDA; CDR2 reads SQIVND (reference sequence). CDR3 in amino acids: CASRRSSYNEQFF. DNA for the CDR3: TGTGCCAGTAGACGGAGCTCCTACAATGAGCAGTTCTTC.